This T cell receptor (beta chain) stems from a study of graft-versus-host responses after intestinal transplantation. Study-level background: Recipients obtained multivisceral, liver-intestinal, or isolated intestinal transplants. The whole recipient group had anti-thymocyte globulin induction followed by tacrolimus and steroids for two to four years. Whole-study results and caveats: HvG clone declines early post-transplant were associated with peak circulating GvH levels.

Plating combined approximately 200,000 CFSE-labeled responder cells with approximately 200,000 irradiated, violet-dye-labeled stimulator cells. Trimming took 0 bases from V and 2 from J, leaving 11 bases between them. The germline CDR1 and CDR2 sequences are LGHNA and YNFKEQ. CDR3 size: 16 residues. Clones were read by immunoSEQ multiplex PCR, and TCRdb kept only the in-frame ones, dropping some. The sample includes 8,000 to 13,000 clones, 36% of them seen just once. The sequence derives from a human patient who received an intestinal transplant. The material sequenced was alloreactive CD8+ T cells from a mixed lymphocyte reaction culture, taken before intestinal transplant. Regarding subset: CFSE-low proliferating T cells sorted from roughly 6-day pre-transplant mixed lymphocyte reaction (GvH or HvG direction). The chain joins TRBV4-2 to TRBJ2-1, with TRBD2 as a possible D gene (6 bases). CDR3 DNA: TGTGCCAGCAGCCAAGAGATAGCGGCGGCCTACAATGAGCAGTTCTTC. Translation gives CASSQEIAAAYNEQFF.